This T cell receptor beta chain was captured in a study of Ad26.COV2.S vaccination and SARS-CoV-2 variants. Study context: Intramuscularly, Ad26.COV2.S was given either once or twice, 56 days apart.

General observations from the study: In vaccinated individuals, spike-specific CD8+ and CD4+ T cell responses reportedly displayed substantial breadth.

CDR1 SGDLS and CDR2 YYNGEE come from the germline V gene. CDR3 length equals 15 residues. Trimming cost V 0 bases and J 0 bases, with 7 bases left between them. Turning to this clone: No antigen is known for it.

Produced via immunoSEQ multiplex PCR; TCRdb's table is partial and in-frame only. Counted here are roughly 300,000 clones, 88% occurring once; the ten biggest clones make up 6.4%. Treatment: 15 to 20 received Ad26.COV2.S at low or high dose, single or two shots; a few received placebo; per-sample allocation not given. It was on day 63 after the first vaccine or placebo injection that samples were taken. The donor was a Boston adult aged 18-55 years. The shot given was an Ad26 vector that makes Wuhan-strain SARS-CoV-2 spike. This sequence joins TRBV9 and TRBJ2-1; D uncertain. The material was peripheral blood, obtained in a trial of Ad26.COV2.S vaccine versus placebo. The sequence was collected from a person aged 18 to 59 who received the Ad26.COV2.S COVID-19 vaccine or a placebo. The CDR3 spells CASSVEQLSYNEQFF. In nucleotides, the CDR3 is TGTGCCAGCAGCGTAGAGCAGCTCTCCTACAATGAGCAGTTCTTC.